This TCR beta chain is from a study of glioma-infiltrating T cells after dendritic cell vaccination (TCRdb year 2016). At the level of the whole study: The cohort included roughly 15 glioblastoma patients drawn from Phase I and II dendritic cell vaccination trials, of whom 9 were newly diagnosed and 6 had recurrent disease. Autologous tumor lysate-pulsed dendritic cell vaccination was administered to the patients between the early 2000s and the early 2010s. The vaccine was prepared from monocyte-derived dendritic cells that were cultured for more than six days with IL-4 and GM-CSF and then pulsed overnight with autologous tumor lysate. Each patient was given three intradermal dendritic cell vaccine injections, spaced two weeks apart, in the arm below the axilla. Tumor-infiltrating lymphocyte content was quantified and tumor and blood repertoires were compared in dendritic cell-vaccinated glioblastoma patients by deep sequencing of TCR beta CDR3 regions. Survival after dendritic cell vaccination was correlated with TCR sequencing metrics, including TIL content and tumor-blood repertoire overlap. What the research found in general, with its limitations: The TCR overlap response model with three groups was called speculative and said to need prospective validation. After dendritic cell vaccination, a higher estimated pretreatment TIL content predicted longer time to progression and longer overall survival. No direct relationship between TCR clonality and survival was found, suggesting that a diverse polyclonal response may matter. The cohort was small and heterogeneous, only a few patients had full blood and tumor sets, and even fewer had initial-recurrent tumor pairs.

On this clone itself: Its specific antigen is unknown. No quality values exist for individual bases; no much larger clone is one base distant.

Patients were selected on the basis of adequate residual fresh-frozen tumor tissue and more than two years of available survival data. Molecular status otherwise varied across the glioblastoma patients, but none of them carried an isocitrate dehydrogenase mutation. PBMC were collected before vaccination, two weeks after the third vaccination, and at tumor progression if progression occurred. The Qiagen DNeasy Blood extraction Kit was used for extraction of genomic DNA. The immunoSEQ assay amplified TCRB CDR3 regions from roughly 2 micrograms of genomic DNA, or from all available DNA when less than that amount was available. The multiplex PCR relied on 60 forward primers for TCR V beta segments and 13 reverse primers for J beta segments. Synthetic control templates were spiked into each sample at limiting dilution to estimate reads per starting template. The Illumina HiSeq System generated 87 bp sequencing reads. Regarding the original processing steps: PCR and sequencing errors were removed by merging closely related sequences with a nearest neighbor algorithm. TCR overlap was measured as the percentage of unique tumor TCR beta sequences also present in the same patient's peripheral blood. The clones in this table, taken by TCRdb from immuneACCESS, are in-frame only. Not every clone is retained; where verified, under half of the shortfall comes from an unresolved V gene, and the cause of the rest is unknown. V and J calls and clone size are those listed in that table; D and trimming were worked out from the DNA. The sample table holds just over 95,000 clones, of which about 79% were seen once. Less than 7% of the sample is taken by the ten largest.

Looking up the germline V gene (reference sequence) yields CDR1 SEHNR and CDR2 FQNEAQ. CDR3 length: 16 amino acids, cysteine to phenylalanine. Here the CDR3 DNA is all that survives: 48 bases in frame from base 1. V and J are truncated by 5 bases and 8 bases respectively, leaving an intervening sequence of 22 bases. The sequence joins TRBV7-9 to TRBJ2-1, with TRBD1 tentatively as D gene (5 bases match). The sequence was obtained from a human donor with glioblastoma. The sequencing used blood, collected before dendritic cell vaccination. The CDR3 loop reads CASSLGRPAWGDEQFF. The DNA sequence is TGTGCCAGCAGCCTTGGTCGGCCGGCCTGGGGCGATGAGCAGTTCTTC.